The 4 T cell receptor beta chains presented below share a single source sample, sequenced in a study of blood T cells in healthy people across ages (dated by TCRdb to about 2015). The library was produced with 5' RACE. The instrument was an Illumina HiSeq 2500. The second PCR ran for about 6 to 12 cycles and used a J-beta primer mix along with a sample-barcoded 5' primer. The public reads were run again by TCRdb, first through fastp at Q25 and then through MiXCR, and only productive beta chains were kept. One record per CDR3 amino acid sequence lists the most common genes and DNA. The sample data list more than 800,000 distinct CDR3 sequences, and 29% of these were observed just once. The top ten clones comprise approximately 15% of the sample. Sequencing input: blood. These receptors all stem from a woman of 80 years or more in good health.

This clonotype was observed a handful of times. Just one base apart from a much larger clone, this may be a read error. The chain couples TRBV20-1 to TRBJ1-6; D is perhaps TRBD1 (5 bases). The CDR3 contains 14 residues. Germline CDR1 is DFQATT and CDR2 is SNEGSKA (reference sequence). CDR3 region: CSATSGPGDSPPHF. CDR3 DNA sequence: TGCAGTGCAACCTCGGGACCCGGAGATTCACCCCCCCACTTT.

In its sample, this clonotype was seen many times. V gene TRBV20-1 combines with J gene TRBJ2-4, with D tentatively TRBD1 (6 bases). The CDR3 totals 14 residues. CDR1 and CDR2 (germline): DFQATT, SNEGSKA (reference sequence). V dropped 6 bases and J dropped 0 bases, with 12 bases sitting between them. CDR3 in DNA: TGCAGTGCCGACAGGAACCTAGCCAAAAACATTCAGTACTTC. Translating gives CSADRNLAKNIQYF.

This clonotype was seen repeatedly, ten times or more. The V gene is TRBV6-1, the J gene TRBJ1-2; D remains ambiguous. The CDR3 contains 12 residues. Per germline, CDR1 MNHNS and CDR2 SASEGT. V lost 6 bases and J 4 bases, leaving 9 bases between the germline ends. CDR3 sequence: CASRLQIYGYTF. For the CDR3, the DNA is TGTGCCAGCAGGTTACAGATCTATGGCTACACCTTC.

Points on this clonotype: A read error may account for a junction end that differs from germline. The chain employs TRBV11-2 and TRBJ2-7, with D possibly matching TRBD2 (5 bases). Germline values: CDR1 SGHAT, CDR2 FQNNGV. The CDR3 has 12 residues. CDR3 sequence reads: CVSSLGGYEQYF. Written as DNA, the CDR3 is TGTGTCAGCAGCTTAGGAGGCTACGAGCAGTACTTC.